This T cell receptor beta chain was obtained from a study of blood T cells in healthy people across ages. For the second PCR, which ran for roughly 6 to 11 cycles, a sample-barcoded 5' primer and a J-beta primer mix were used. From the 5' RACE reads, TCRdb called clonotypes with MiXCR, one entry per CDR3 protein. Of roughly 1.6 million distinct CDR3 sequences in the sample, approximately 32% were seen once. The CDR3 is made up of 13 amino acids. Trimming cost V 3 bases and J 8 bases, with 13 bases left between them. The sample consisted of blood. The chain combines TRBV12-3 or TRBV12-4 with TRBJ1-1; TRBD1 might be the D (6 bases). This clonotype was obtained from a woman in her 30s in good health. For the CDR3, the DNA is TGTGCCAGCAGTTTCGGGGGCCAGGGAGAAGCTTTCTTT. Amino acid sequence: CASSFGGQGEAFF.